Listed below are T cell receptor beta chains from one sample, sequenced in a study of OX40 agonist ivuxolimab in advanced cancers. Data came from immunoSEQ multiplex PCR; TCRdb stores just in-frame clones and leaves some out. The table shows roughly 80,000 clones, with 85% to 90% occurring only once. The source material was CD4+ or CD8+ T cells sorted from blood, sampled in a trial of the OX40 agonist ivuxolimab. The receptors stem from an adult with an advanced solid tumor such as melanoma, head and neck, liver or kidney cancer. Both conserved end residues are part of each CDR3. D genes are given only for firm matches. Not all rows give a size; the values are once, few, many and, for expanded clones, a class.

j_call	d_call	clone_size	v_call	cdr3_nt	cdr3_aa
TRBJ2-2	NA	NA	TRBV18	TGTGCCAGCTCGCACGATCAAGCCGGGGAGCTGTTTTTT	CASSHDQAGELFF
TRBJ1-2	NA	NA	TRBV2	TGTGCCAGCAGTGGGCAGGGAGTCCACTATGGCTACACCTTC	CASSGQGVHYGYTF
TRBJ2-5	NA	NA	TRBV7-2	NA	CASSLRRAETQYF
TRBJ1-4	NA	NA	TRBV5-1	TGCGCCAGCAGCTTGTCAGGGAACACAAATGAAAAACTGTTTTTT	CASSLSGNTNEKLFF
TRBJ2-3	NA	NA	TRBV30	TGTGCCTGGAGTGCCGCTGGACGGAGCACAGATACGCAGTATTTT	CAWSAAGRSTDTQYF
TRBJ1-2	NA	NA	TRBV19	TGTGCCAGTAGTATGTGGGTCTGGGGCTACACCTTC	CASSMWVWGYTF
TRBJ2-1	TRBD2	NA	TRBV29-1	TGCAGCGTCGGGGCGGGGGTGGATGAGCAGTTCTTC	CSVGAGVDEQFF
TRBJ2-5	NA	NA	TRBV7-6	TGTGCCAGCAGCTTAGTCGCTAGCCTGGGCCAAGAGACCCAGTACTTC	CASSLVASLGQETQYF
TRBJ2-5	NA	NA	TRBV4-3	TGCGCCAGCAGCCAAGAGAGGGGGGGGGAGACCCAGTACTTC	CASSQERGGETQYF
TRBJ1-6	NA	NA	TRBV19	TGTGCCAGTAGTGATAGGGGAGCCGTTGGGCATTCACCCCTCCACTTT	CASSDRGAVGHSPLHF
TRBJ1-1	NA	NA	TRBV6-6	TGTGCCAGCAGTTACCTGTCAGGGCGAGACACTGAAGCTTTCTTT	CASSYLSGRDTEAFF
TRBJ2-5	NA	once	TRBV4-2	TGTGCCAGCAGCCAAGATCTAGGCGCCTTCCAAGAGACCCAGTACTTC	CASSQDLGAFQETQYF
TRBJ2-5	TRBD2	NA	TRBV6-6	TGTGCCAGCAACCCGGGACTAGCGGGGGGTTGGGAGACCCAGTACTTC	CASNPGLAGGWETQYF
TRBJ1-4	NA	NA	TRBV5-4	TGTGCCAGCGCGGCAGATCCTAATGAAAAACTGTTTTTT	CASAADPNEKLFF
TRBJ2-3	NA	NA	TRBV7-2	TGTGCCAGCAGCCCGGGGCTATTGAACACAGATACGCAGTATTTT	CASSPGLLNTDTQYF
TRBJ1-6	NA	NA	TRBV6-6	TGTGCCAGCACCCCAGGCAGGGTAGTGGATTCACCCCTCCACTTT	CASTPGRVVDSPLHF
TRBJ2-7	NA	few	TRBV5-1	TGCGCCAGCAGCTTGGTGGGAAATGGGTTTTACGAGCAGTACTTC	CASSLVGNGFYEQYF
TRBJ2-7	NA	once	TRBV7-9	TGTGCCAGCAGATGGGACATAGCCGACGAGCAGTACTTC	CASRWDIADEQYF
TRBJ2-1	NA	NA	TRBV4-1	TGCGCCAGCAGCCAAGGTCCGTCGGCAGGGAAAAACAATGAGCAGTTCTTC	CASSQGPSAGKNNEQFF
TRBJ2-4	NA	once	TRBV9	TGTGCCAGCAGCGTGGGTCAGGAATTAAACATTCAGTACTTC	CASSVGQELNIQYF
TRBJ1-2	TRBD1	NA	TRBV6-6	TGTGCCAGCAGCCGGACAGGGGGGTATGGCTACACCTTC	CASSRTGGYGYTF
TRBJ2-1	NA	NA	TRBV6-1	TGTGCCAGCGTGAAGGGGAACTACAATGAGCAGTTCTTC	CASVKGNYNEQFF
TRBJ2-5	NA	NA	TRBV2	TGTGCCAGCAGTGGTTCAGGGGATCCGTTGAGGTACCAAGAGACCCAGTACTTC	CASSGSGDPLRYQETQYF
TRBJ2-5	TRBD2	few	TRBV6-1	TGTGCCAGCAGTGCCTTCGCGGGGGGGCAAGAGACCCAGTACTTC	CASSAFAGGQETQYF
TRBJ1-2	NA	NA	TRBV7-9	TGTGCCAGCAGGGGGATAATGGATGGCTACACCTTC	CASRGIMDGYTF
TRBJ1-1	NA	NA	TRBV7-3	TGTGCCAGCAGCTTAAATCAGGGGCGAAGTGAAGCTTTCTTT	CASSLNQGRSEAFF
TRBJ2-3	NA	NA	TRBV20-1	TGCAGTGCTACCACAGATACGCAGTATTTT	CSATTDTQYF
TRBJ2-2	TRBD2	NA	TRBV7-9	TGTGCCAGCGGCGGACTAGCGGGGGCGAACACCGGGGAGCTGTTTTTT	CASGGLAGANTGELFF
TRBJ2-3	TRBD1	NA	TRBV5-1	TGCGCCAGCAGCTTGACGTGGGACAGTCGCACAGATACGCAGTATTTT	CASSLTWDSRTDTQYF
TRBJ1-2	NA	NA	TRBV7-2	TGTGCCAGCAGCTCCGACCGCAGGGCGGGTGGCTACACCTTC	CASSSDRRAGGYTF
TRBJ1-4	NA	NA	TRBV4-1	TGCGCCAGCAGCCTAAGATCCGGGACGGGGGAAAAACTGTTTTTT	CASSLRSGTGEKLFF
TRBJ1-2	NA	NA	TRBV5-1	TGCGCCAGCGTACTGGACGGGGGTTCGTCAAATGGCTACACCTTC	CASVLDGGSSNGYTF
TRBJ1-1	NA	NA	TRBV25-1	TGTGCCAGCAGTGAATGGGGGGATTACACTGAAGCTTTCTTT	CASSEWGDYTEAFF
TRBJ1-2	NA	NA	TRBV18	TGTGCCAGCTCACCTGGTGAGGGGGAAGGCTATGGCTACACCTTC	CASSPGEGEGYGYTF
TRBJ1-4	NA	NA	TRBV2	TGTGCCAGCAGGAGGGGGAGCACTAATGAAAAACTGTTTTTT	CASRRGSTNEKLFF
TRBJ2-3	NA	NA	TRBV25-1	TGTGCCAGCAGTCCCCGTGGGGGCACAGATACGCAGTATTTT	CASSPRGGTDTQYF
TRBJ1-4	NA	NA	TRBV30	TGTGCCTGGAGTGTAGGGGGGGCGGGTGAAAAACTGTTTTTT	CAWSVGGAGEKLFF
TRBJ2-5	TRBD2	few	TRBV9	TGTGCCAGCAGCGTAGGGCCAGCGGGGGACCAAGAGACCCAGTACTTC	CASSVGPAGDQETQYF
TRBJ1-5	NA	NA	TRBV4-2	TGTGCCAGCAGCGCGGACCGAGATGAGCCCCAGCATTTT	CASSADRDEPQHF
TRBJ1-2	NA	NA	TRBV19	TGTGCCAGTAGTGTCAGGGGCATTGGGGATGGCTACACCTTC	CASSVRGIGDGYTF
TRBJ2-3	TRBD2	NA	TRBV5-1	TGCGCCAGCAGCTTGGGGCGGGGGGGCACAGATACGCAGTATTTT	CASSLGRGGTDTQYF
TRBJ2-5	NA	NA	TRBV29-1	TGCAGCGTTTCTCCCGACAGCCAAGAGACCCAGTACTTC	CSVSPDSQETQYF
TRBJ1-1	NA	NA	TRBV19	TGTGCCAGTAGTTTCCTGAGCCTGAGGACTGAAGCTTTCTTT	CASSFLSLRTEAFF
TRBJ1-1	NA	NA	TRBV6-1	TGTGCCAGCAGTGAACGGGCCAATACGAACACTGAAGCTTTCTTT	CASSERANTNTEAFF
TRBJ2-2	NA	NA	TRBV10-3	TGTGCCATCAGCCCTCAGGGGGGCACCGGGGAGCTGTTTTTT	CAISPQGGTGELFF
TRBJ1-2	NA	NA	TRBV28	TGTGCTTCCCTACGGGGCGGGCTAGGCTACACCTTC	CASLRGGLGYTF
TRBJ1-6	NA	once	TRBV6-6	TGTGCCAGCAGACAAATCGGGAGCGACTCACCCCTCCACTTT	CASRQIGSDSPLHF
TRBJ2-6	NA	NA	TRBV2	TGTGCCAGCAGTGTGGGCAGGGCCTACTCTGGGGCCAACGTCCTGACTTTC	CASSVGRAYSGANVLTF
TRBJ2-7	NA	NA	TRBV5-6	TGTGCCAGCAGCTTACGGCAGGGTCTAGGCGAGCAGTACTTC	CASSLRQGLGEQYF
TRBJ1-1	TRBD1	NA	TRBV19	TGTGCCAGTAGTCCCCCCCAGGGGGAGGGCAAAGCTTTCTTT	CASSPPQGEGKAFF